This is a list of T cell receptor beta chains from one sample in a study of response to subunit inactivated influenza vaccine. Via MiXCR, TCRdb re-called the RT-PCR reads, giving one row per CDR3 protein. Here the sample spans some 150,000 distinct CDR3 sequences, over 9.5% being singletons. The sample was also reused in another study, on T cells expressing NK-cell markers.

This specimen consisted of CD8+ T cells sorted from PBMCs, obtained roughly 13 days after vaccination. The receptors were gathered from a man aged 50-59 years who received an inactivated influenza vaccine. Both conserved end residues are part of each CDR3. A D gene is named only where the DNA matches it firmly. The size field is filled for only some rows; it gives once, few, many or a size class.

>-|few|TRBJ2-1|TRBV4-1
CASSQALEVEQFF
TGCGCCAGCAGCCAAGCTCTGGAGGTAGAGCAGTTCTTC
>-|-|TRBJ1-2|TRBV25-1
CASSEFGVNYGYTF
TGTGCCAGCAGTGAATTTGGCGTCAACTATGGCTACACCTTC
>-|-|TRBJ1-2|TRBV7-8
CASSLGGGGSLYGYTF
TGTGCCAGCAGCTTAGGAGGCGGGGGCAGCCTCTATGGCTACACCTTC
>-|few|TRBJ1-2|TRBV4-3
CASSQSRQANYGYTF
TGCGCCAGCAGCCAGAGTAGACAGGCTAACTATGGCTACACCTTC
>-|-|TRBJ2-1|TRBV6-2/TRBV6-3
CASSYGVGSYNEQFF
TGTGCCAGCAGTTACGGGGTAGGCTCCTACAATGAGCAGTTCTTC
>-|few|TRBJ2-7|TRBV4-1
CASSQDSGTISYEQYF
TGCGCCAGCAGCCAAGATTCGGGGACCATCTCCTACGAGCAGTACTTC
>-|-|TRBJ2-5|TRBV6-5
CASSFWARYQETQYF
TGTGCCAGCAGTTTCTGGGCGAGGTACCAAGAGACCCAGTACTTC
>-|few|TRBJ2-3|TRBV2
CGLSDLDTQYF
TGTGGGTTATCCGATTTAGATACGCAGTATTTT
>TRBD2|few|TRBJ2-7|TRBV28
CASSTTSEYEQYF
TGTGCCAGCAGTACAACTAGCGAATACGAGCAGTACTTC
>-|-|TRBJ2-2|TRBV7-6
CASSRYGSDQNTGELFF
TGTGCCAGCAGCCGCTACGGGTCAGACCAGAACACCGGGGAGCTGTTTTTT
>-|-|TRBJ2-7|TRBV20-1
CSARDADTIHYEQYF
TGCAGTGCTAGAGATGCGGACACAATCCACTACGAGCAGTACTTC
>TRBD2|many|TRBJ2-3|TRBV6-2/TRBV6-3
CASSLAGDTDTQYF
TGTGCCAGCTCTCTAGCGGGGGATACAGATACGCAGTATTTT
>-|few|TRBJ1-3|TRBV2
CASSEVSKPSGNTIYF
TGTGCCAGCAGTGAAGTCAGCAAGCCCTCTGGAAACACCATATATTTT
>-|-|TRBJ2-7|TRBV7-2
CASSLEGWTLALHEQYF
TGTGCCAGCAGCTTAGAAGGGTGGACGCTGGCCCTCCACGAGCAGTACTTC
>-|few|TRBJ2-3|TRBV20-1
CSASGLLEPPGTQYF
TGCAGTGCCTCAGGGCTACTAGAGCCCCCCGGTACGCAGTATTTT
>TRBD1|few|TRBJ2-7|TRBV7-8
CASSPVGTGDYEQYF
TGTGCCAGCAGCCCCGTAGGGACAGGAGACTACGAGCAGTACTTC
>-|-|TRBJ2-7|TRBV5-1
CASRPSDGNSYEQYF
TGCGCCAGCAGACCATCGGACGGTAACTCCTACGAGCAGTACTTC
>TRBD1|-|TRBJ2-7|TRBV30
CAWSVAGGSYEQYF
TGTGCCTGGAGTGTGGCAGGGGGCTCCTACGAGCAGTACTTC
>TRBD2|few|TRBJ2-6|TRBV6-2/TRBV6-3
CASSYPGSERELSSGANVLTF
TGTGCCAGCAGTTACCCCGGGTCGGAGCGGGAGCTCAGTTCTGGGGCCAACGTCCTGACTTTC
>-|few|TRBJ2-2|TRBV3-1
CASSQDLRKNTGELFF
TGTGCCAGCAGCCAAGATCTGCGGAAGAACACCGGGGAGCTGTTTTTT
>TRBD1|-|TRBJ1-1|TRBV27
CASSLSLTGIGAEAFF
TGTGCCAGCAGTTTATCCTTGACAGGGATCGGGGCTGAAGCTTTCTTT
>-|-|TRBJ2-3|TRBV11-2
CASSLYITDTQYF
TGTGCCAGCAGCTTGTACATCACAGATACGCAGTATTTT
>-|-|TRBJ1-3|TRBV11-3
CASSAMATIYF
TGTGCCAGCAGCGCCATGGCCACCATATATTTT
>TRBD1|-|TRBJ2-3|TRBV6-4
CASGDSEVVGGIDTQYF
TGTGCCAGCGGCGACTCTGAGGTGGTAGGGGGCATAGATACGCAGTATTTT
>-|few|TRBJ1-2|TRBV6-2/TRBV6-3
CASSYDNNYGYTF
TGTGCCAGCAGTTACGACAACAACTATGGCTACACCTTC
>-|-|TRBJ2-7|TRBV7-8
CASRGQFSYEQYF
TGTGCCAGCCGCGGACAGTTCTCCTACGAGCAGTACTTC
>-|many|TRBJ2-7|TRBV7-6
CASSWRQEPSYEQYF
TGTGCCAGCAGCTGGAGACAGGAGCCCTCCTACGAGCAGTACTTC
>TRBD2|few|TRBJ2-7|TRBV28
CASSPLAGEHYEQYF
TGTGCCAGCAGCCCTCTAGCGGGTGAACACTACGAGCAGTACTTC
>-|many|TRBJ1-5|TRBV12-3/TRBV12-4
CASNLSGGNQPQHF
TGTGCCAGCAACCTATCGGGGGGCAATCAGCCCCAGCATTTT
>-|-|TRBJ2-2|TRBV6-2/TRBV6-3
CASSYGQTGELFF
TGTGCCAGCAGTTACGGTCAAACCGGGGAGCTGTTTTTT
>-|many|TRBJ2-1|TRBV27
CASSLFLYNEQFF
TGTGCCAGCAGTTTATTCCTCTACAATGAGCAGTTCTTC
>-|few|TRBJ1-1|TRBV2
CASSVSDTLMNTEAFF
TGTGCCAGCAGTGTATCGGACACTCTGATGAACACTGAAGCTTTCTTT
>-|few|TRBJ2-1|TRBV28
CASSVQWGYSYNEQFF
TGTGCCAGCAGCGTGCAGTGGGGGTACTCCTACAATGAGCAGTTCTTC
>-|few|TRBJ2-2|TRBV7-9
CASSLASFNTGELFF
TGTGCCAGCAGCTTAGCCAGCTTCAACACCGGGGAGCTGTTTTTT
>-|few|TRBJ2-2|TRBV18
CASSPDAAPPAGELFF
TGTGCCAGCTCACCAGATGCAGCTCCCCCCGCCGGGGAGCTGTTTTTT
>-|-|TRBJ2-4|TRBV4-1
CASSQPGAKNIQYF
TGCGCCAGCAGCCAACCAGGGGCCAAAAACATTCAGTACTTC
>-|-|TRBJ2-7|TRBV27
CASSFGDLQYF
TGTGCCAGCAGTTTTGGGGACTTGCAGTACTTC
>-|many|TRBJ2-7|TRBV12-3/TRBV12-4
CASSLFYEQYF
TGTGCCAGCAGTTTGTTTTACGAGCAGTACTTC
>-|few|TRBJ2-5|TRBV28
CASSLAGTGDRETQYF
TGTGCCAGCAGTTTAGCGGGAACAGGGGATCGAGAGACCCAGTACTTC
>-|few|TRBJ2-5|TRBV11-2
CASSFGVGETQYF
TGTGCCAGCAGCTTCGGGGTTGGAGAGACCCAGTACTTC
>-|few|TRBJ2-4|TRBV7-2
CASSFAGRNIQYF
TGTGCCAGCAGCTTCGCCGGGAGAAACATTCAGTACTTC